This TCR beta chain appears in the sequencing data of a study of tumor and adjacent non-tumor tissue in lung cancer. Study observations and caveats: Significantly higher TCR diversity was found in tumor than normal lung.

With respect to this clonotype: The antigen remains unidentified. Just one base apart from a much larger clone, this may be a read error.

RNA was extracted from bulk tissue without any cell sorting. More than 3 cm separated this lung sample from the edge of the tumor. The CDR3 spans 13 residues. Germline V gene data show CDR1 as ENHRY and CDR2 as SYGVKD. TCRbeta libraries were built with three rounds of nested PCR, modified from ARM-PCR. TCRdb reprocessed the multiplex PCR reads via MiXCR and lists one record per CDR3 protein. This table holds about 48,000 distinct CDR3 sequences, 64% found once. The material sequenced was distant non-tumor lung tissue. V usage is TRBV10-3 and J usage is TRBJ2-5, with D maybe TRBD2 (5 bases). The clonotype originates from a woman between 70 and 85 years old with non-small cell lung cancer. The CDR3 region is CDISESEGETQYF. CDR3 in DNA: TGTGACATCAGTGAGAGCGAGGGAGAGACCCAGTACTTC.